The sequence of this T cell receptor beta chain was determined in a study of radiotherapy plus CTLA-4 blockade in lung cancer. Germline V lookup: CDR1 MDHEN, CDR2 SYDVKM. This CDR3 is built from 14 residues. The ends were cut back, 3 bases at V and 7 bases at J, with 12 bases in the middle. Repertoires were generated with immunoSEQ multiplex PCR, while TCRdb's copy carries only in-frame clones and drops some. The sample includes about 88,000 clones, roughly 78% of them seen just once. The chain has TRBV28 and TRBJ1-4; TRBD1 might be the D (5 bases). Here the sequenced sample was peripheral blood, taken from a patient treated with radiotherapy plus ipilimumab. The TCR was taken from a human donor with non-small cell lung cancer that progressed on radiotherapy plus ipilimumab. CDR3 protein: CASSLVGGTEKLFF. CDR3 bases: TGTGCCAGCAGTTTGGTTGGGGGTACTGAAAAACTGTTTTTT.